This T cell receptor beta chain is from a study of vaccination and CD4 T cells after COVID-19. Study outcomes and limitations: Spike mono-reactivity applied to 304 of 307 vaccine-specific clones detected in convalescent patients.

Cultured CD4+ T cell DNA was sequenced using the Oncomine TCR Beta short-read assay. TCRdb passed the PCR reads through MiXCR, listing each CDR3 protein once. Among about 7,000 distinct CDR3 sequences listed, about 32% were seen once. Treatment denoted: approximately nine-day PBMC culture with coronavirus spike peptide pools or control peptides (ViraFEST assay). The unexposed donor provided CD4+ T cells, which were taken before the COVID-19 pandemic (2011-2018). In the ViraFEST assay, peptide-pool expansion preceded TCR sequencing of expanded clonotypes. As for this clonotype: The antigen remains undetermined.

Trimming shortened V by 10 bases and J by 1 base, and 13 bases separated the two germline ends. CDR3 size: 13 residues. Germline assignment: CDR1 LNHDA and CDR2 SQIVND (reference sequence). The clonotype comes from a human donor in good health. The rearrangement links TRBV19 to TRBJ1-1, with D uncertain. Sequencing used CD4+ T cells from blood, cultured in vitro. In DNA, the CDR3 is TGTGCCACCCAACGGCCCCCGAACACTGAAGCTTTCTTT. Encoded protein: CATQRPPNTEAFF.